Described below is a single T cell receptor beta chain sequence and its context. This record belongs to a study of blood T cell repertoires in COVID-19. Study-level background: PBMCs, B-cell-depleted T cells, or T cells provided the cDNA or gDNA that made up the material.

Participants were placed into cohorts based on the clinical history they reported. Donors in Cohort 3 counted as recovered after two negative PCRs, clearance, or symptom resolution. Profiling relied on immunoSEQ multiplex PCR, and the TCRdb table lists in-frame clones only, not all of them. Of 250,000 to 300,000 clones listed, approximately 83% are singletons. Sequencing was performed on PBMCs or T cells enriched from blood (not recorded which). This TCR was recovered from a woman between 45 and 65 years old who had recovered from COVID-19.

DNA for the CDR3: TGTGCCAGCAGCCAAACGGACAGGGCCAACACCATATATTTT. Its protein is CASSQTDRANTIYF. This chain connects TRBV3-1 (or the pseudogene TRBV3-2) to TRBJ1-3; 8 nucleotides agree with TRBD1. V lost 2 bases, J lost 7 bases, and 4 bases stayed unmatched. CDR1 and CDR2 from the germline V gene are LGHDT and YNNKEL (reference sequence). This CDR3 has 14 amino acids.